Sequencing of this T cell receptor beta chain was carried out in a study of blood T cells in healthy people across ages. Study as a whole: There was about one barcoded beta molecule captured by template switching per two T cells.

Then a second PCR, running roughly 7 to 11 cycles, was carried out with a sample-barcoded 5' primer and a J-beta primer mix. TCRdb re-called the 5' RACE reads through MiXCR, storing one row per CDR3 protein. The repertoire holds about 930,000 distinct CDR3 sequences, almost 30% seen once, with more than 8.5% in the top ten. V shed 5 bases and J 6 bases; nucleotides not matched to a gene: 5. The CDR3 is made up of 12 amino acids. From germline, CDR1 is SQVTM and CDR2 ANQGSEA. In this sample, this clonotype turned up a few times. These data were also filed under a second study, of T cells of mothers and their children.

Sequences were obtained from blood. The chain is built from TRBV29-1 and TRBJ1-2; 8 positions match TRBD1. The origin of this receptor is a woman aged 40-49 years in good health. The CDR3: CSVTRGRDGYTF. The CDR3 DNA sequence: TGCAGCGTTACCAGGGGGCGCGATGGCTACACCTTC.